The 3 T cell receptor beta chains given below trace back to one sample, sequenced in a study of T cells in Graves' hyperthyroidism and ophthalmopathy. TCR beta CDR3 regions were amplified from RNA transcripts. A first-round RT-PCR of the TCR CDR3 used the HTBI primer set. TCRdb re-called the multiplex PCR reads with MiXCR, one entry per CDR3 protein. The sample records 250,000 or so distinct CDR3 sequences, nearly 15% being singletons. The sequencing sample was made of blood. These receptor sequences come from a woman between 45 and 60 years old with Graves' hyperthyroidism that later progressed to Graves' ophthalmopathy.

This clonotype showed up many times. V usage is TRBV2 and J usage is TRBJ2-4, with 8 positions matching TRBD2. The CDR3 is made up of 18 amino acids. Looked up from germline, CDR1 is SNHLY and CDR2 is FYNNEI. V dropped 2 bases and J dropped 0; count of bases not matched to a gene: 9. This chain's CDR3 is CASSEQRLAGLAKNIQYF. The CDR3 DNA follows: TGTGCCAGCAGTGAACAACGTCTAGCGGGCCTAGCCAAAAACATTCAGTACTTC.

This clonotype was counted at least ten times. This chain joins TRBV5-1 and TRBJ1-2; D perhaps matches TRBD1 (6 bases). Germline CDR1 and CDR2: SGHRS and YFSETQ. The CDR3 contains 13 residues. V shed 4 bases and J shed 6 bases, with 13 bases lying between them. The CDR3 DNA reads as TGCGCCAGCAGCCGGGGGTACAGGGATGGCTACACCTTC. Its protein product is CASSRGYRDGYTF.

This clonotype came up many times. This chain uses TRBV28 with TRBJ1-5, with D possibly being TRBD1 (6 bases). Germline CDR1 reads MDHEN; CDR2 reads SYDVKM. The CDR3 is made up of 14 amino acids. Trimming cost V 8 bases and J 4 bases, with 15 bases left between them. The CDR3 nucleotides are TGTGCCAGCTCAGGGGCTCTCTTTAATCAGCCCCAGCATTTT. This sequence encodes CASSGALFNQPQHF.